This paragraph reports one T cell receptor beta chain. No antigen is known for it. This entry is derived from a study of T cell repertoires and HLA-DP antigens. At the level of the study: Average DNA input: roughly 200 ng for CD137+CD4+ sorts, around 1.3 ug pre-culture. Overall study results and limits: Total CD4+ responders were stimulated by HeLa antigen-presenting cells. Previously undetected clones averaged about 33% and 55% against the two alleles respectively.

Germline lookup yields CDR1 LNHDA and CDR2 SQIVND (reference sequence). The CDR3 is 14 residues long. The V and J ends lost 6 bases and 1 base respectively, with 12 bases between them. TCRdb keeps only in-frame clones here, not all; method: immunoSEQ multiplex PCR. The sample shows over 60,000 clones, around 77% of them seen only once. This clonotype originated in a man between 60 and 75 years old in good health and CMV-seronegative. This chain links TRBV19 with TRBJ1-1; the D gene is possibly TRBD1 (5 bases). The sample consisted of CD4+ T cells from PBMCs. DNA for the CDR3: TGTGCCAGTAGCCTCGAAACAGGGAACACTGAAGCTTTCTTT. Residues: CASSLETGNTEAFF.